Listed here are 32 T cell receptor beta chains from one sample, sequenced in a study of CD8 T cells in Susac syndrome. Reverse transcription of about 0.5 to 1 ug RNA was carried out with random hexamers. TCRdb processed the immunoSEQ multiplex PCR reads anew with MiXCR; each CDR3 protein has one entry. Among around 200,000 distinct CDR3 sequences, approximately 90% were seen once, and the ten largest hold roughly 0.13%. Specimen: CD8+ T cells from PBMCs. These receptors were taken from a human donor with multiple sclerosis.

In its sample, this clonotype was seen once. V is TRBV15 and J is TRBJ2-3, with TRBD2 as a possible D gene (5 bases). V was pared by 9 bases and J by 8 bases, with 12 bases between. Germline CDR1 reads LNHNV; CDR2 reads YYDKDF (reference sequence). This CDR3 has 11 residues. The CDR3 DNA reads TGTGCCACGGCGAGGACTGGTACGCAGTATTTT. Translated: CATARTGTQYF.

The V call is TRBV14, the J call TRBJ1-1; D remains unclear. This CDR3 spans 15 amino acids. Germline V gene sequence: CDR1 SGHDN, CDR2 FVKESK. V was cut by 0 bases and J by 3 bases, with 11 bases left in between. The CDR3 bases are TGTGCCAGCAGCCAAGAGACGGGGTTGGACACTGAAGCTTTCTTT. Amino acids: CASSQETGLDTEAFF. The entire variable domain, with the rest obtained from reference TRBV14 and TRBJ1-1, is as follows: EAGVTQFPSHSVIEKGQTVTLRCDPISGHDNLYWYRRVMGKEIKFLLHFVKESKQDESGMPNNRFLAERTGGTYSTLKVQPAELEDSGVYFCASSQETGLDTEAFFGQGTRLTVV.

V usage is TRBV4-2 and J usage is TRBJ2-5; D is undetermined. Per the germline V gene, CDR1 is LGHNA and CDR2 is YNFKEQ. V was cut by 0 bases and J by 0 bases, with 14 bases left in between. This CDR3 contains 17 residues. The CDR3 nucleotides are TGTGCCAGCAGCCAAGACCGGAGTTTACGGTACCAAGAGACCCAGTACTTC. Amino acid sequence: CASSQDRSLRYQETQYF.

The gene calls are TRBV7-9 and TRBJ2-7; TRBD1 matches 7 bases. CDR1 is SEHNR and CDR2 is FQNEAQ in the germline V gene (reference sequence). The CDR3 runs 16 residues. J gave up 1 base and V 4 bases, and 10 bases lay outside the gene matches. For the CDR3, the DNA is TGTGCCAGCAGCTCCTCATCCGGGACAGAGTCCTACGAGCAGTACTTC. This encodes CASSSSSGTESYEQYF.

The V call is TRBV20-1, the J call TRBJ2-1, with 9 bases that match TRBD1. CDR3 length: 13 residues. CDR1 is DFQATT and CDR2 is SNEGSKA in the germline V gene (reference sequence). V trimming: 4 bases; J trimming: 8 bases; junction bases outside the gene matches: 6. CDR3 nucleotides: TGCAGTGCTAAACATACAGGGGGCTATGAGCAGTTCTTC. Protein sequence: CSAKHTGGYEQFF.

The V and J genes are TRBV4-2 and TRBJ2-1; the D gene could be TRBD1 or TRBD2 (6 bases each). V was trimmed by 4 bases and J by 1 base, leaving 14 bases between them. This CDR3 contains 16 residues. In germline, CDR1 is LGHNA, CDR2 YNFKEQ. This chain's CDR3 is CASSPEGGGSYNEQFF. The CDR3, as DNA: TGTGCCAGCAGCCCCGAGGGGGGCGGGTCCTACAATGAGCAGTTCTTC.

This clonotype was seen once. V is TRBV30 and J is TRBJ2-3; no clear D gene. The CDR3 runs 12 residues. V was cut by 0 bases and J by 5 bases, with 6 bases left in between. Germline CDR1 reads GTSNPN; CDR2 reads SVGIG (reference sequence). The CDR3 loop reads CAWSVVGDTQYF. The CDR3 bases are TGTGCCTGGAGTGTGGTTGGAGATACGCAGTATTTT.

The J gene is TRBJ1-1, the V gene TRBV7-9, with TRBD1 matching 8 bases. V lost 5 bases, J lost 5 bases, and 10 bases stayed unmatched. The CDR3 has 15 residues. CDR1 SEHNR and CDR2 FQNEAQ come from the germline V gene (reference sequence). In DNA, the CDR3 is TGTGCCAGCAGCGTCGGACAGGGAGTGGGAACTGAAGCTTTCTTT. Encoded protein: CASSVGQGVGTEAFF.

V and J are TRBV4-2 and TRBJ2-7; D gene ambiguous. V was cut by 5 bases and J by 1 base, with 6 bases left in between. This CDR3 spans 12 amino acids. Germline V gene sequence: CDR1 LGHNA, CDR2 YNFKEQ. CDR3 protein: CASSGNSYEQYF. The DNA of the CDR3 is TGTGCCAGCAGCGGGAATTCCTACGAGCAGTACTTC.

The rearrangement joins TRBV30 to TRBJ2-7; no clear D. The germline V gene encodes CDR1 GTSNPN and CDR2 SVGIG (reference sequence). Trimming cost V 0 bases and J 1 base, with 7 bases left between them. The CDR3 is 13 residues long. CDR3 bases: TGTGCCTGGAGTGTAGCGAGGTCCTACGAGCAGTACTTC. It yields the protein CAWSVARSYEQYF.

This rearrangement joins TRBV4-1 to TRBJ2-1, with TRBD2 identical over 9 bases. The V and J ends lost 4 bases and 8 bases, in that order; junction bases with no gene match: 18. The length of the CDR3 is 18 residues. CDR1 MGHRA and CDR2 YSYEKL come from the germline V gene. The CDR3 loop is CASSPPGWGGRAMDEQFF. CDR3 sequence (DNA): TGCGCCAGCAGCCCCCCGGGTTGGGGCGGGAGGGCGATGGATGAGCAGTTCTTC.

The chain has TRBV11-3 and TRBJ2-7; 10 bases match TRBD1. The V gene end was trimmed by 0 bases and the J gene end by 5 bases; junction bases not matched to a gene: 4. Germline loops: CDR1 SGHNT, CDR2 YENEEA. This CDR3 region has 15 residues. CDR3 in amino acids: CASSLDGDRGHEQYF. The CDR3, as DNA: TGTGCCAGCAGCTTAGATGGGGACAGGGGCCACGAGCAGTACTTC.

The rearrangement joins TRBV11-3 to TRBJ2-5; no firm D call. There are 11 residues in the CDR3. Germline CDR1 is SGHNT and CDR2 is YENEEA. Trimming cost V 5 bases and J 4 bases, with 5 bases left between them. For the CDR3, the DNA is TGTGCCAGCAGCCGTGGAGAGACCCAGTACTTC. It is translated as CASSRGETQYF.

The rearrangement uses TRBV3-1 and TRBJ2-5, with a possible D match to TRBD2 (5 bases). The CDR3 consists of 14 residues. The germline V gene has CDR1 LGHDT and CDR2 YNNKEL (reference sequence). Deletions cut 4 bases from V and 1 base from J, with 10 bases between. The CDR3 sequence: CASSPGGGQETQYF. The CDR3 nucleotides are TGTGCCAGCAGCCCCGGAGGCGGCCAAGAGACCCAGTACTTC.

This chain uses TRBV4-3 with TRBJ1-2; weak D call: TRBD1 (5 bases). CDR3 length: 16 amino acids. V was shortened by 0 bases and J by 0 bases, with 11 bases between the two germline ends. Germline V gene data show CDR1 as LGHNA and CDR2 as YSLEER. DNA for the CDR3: TGCGCCAGCAGCCAAGAAGATGGGACGGCTAACTATGGCTACACCTTC. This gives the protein CASSQEDGTANYGYTF.

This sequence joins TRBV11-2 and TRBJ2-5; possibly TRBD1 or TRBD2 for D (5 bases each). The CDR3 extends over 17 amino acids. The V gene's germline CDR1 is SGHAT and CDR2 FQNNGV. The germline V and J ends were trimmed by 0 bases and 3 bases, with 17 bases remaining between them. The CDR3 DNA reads TGTGCCAGCAGCTTAGACCCGGGACCCCACACCGAAGAGACCCAGTACTTC. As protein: CASSLDPGPHTEETQYF.

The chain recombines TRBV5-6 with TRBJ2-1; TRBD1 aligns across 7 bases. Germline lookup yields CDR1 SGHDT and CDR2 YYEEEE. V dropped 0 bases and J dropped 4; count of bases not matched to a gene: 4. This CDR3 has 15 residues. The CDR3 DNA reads TGTGCCAGCAGCTTGGCCGGGACAGTATACAATGAGCAGTTCTTC. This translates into CASSLAGTVYNEQFF.

The CDR3 loop is CASSGGGVNTEAFF. CDR3 coding DNA: TGTGCCAGCAGTGGAGGGGGAGTAAACACTGAAGCTTTCTTT. The rearrangement joins TRBV6-6 to TRBJ1-1; the D gene is possibly TRBD1 (6 bases). In germline, CDR1 is MNHNY, CDR2 SVGAGI (reference sequence). V dropped 5 bases and J dropped 2 bases, with 12 bases sitting between them. The CDR3 runs to 14 residues.

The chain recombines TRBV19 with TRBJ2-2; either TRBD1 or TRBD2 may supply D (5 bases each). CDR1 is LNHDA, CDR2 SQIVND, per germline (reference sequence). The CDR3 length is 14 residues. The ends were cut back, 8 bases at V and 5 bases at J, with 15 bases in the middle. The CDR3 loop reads CASQWDGPTGELFF. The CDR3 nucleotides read TGTGCCAGTCAATGGGACGGACCGACCGGGGAGCTGTTTTTT.

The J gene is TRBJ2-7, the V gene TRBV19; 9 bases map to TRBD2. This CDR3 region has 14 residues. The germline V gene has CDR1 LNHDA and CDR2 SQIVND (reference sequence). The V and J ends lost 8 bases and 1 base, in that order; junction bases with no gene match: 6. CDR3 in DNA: TGTGCCAGTGGTAGCGGGAGTGTGTCCTACGAGCAGTACTTC. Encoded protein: CASGSGSVSYEQYF.

Here the CDR3 reads CASSVGPSEGYGYTF. The CDR3 nucleotides are TGTGCCAGCAGCGTAGGCCCTTCTGAGGGGTATGGCTACACCTTC. This chain connects TRBV9 to TRBJ1-2, with a tentative D call TRBD1 (5 bases). From germline, CDR1 is SGDLS and CDR2 YYNGEE. V lost 0 bases and J lost 5, with 14 bases in between. CDR3 length: 15 residues.

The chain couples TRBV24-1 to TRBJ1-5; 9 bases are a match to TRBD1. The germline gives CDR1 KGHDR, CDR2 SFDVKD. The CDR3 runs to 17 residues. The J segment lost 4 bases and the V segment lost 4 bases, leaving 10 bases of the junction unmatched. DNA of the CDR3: TGTGCCACCAGTGAGGGGGCCGGGACAGGGTGGAATCAGCCCCAGCATTTT. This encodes CATSEGAGTGWNQPQHF.

CDR3 DNA: TGTGCCAGCAGCGCCGCCGACACCTCCTACGAGCAGTACTTC. The encoded protein is CASSAADTSYEQYF. The V and J genes are TRBV9 and TRBJ2-7; no clear D gene. CDR1 and CDR2 from the germline V gene are SGDLS and YYNGEE. CDR3 length equals 14 residues. V was shortened by 3 bases and J by 0 bases, with 10 bases between the two germline ends.

The CDR3 loop is CASSRSPQGYEQYF. The CDR3, as DNA: TGCGCCAGCAGCCGAAGCCCACAGGGTTACGAGCAGTACTTC. V and J are TRBV4-1 and TRBJ2-7, with D possibly TRBD1 on 6 matching bases. This CDR3 has 14 amino acids. The ends were cut back, 4 bases at V and 4 bases at J, with 14 bases in the middle. Germline CDR1 is MGHRA and CDR2 is YSYEKL.

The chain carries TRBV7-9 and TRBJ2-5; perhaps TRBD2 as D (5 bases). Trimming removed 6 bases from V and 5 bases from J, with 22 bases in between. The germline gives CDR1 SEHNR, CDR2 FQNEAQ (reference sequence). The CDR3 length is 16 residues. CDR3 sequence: CASSTAEAFFVETQYF. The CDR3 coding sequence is TGTGCCAGCAGTACAGCGGAGGCGTTCTTTGTGGAGACCCAGTACTTC.

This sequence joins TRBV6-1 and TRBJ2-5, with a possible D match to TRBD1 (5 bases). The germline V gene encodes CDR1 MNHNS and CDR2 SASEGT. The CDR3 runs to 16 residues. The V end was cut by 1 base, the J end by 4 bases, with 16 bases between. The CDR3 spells CASSEGFPGLGETQYF. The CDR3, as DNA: TGTGCCAGCAGTGAAGGGTTTCCAGGGTTGGGAGAGACCCAGTACTTC.

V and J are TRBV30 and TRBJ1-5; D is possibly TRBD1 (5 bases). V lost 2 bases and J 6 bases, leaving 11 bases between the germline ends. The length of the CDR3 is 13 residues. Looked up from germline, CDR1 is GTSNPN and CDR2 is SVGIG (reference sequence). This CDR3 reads CAWSKGEFQPQHF. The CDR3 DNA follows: TGTGCCTGGAGTAAAGGGGAGTTTCAGCCCCAGCATTTT.

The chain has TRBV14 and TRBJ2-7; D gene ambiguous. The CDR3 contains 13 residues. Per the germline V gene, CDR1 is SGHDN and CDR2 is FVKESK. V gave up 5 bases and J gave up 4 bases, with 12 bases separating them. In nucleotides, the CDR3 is TGTGCCAGCAGCGAATCCTGGTTTTACGAGCAGTACTTC. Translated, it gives CASSESWFYEQYF.

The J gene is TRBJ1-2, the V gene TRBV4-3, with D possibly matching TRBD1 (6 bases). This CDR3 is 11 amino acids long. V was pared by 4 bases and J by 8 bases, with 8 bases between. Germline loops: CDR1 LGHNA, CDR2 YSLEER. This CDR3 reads CASSPGAGYTF. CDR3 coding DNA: TGCGCCAGCAGCCCAGGGGCGGGCTACACCTTC.

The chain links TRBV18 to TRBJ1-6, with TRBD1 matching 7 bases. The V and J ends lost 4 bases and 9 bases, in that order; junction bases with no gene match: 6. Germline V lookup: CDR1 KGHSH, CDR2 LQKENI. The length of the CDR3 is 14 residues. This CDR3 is CASSRDSSASPLHF. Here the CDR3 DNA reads TGTGCCAGCTCACGGGACAGCTCCGCTTCACCCCTCCACTTT.

As DNA, the CDR3 is TGTGCCAGCGCCCTAGCTTTTGGGAACACCGGGGAGCTGTTTTTT. Protein sequence: CASALAFGNTGELFF. The chain is built from TRBV2 and TRBJ2-2; a weak D match, TRBD2 (5 bases). Germline V CDR1 and CDR2: SNHLY, FYNNEI. The CDR3 spans 15 residues. Deletions cut 8 bases from V and 1 base from J, with 14 bases between.

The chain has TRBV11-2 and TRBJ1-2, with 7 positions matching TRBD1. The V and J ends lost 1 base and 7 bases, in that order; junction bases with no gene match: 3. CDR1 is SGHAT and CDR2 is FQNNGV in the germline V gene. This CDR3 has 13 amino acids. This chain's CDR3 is CASSLAGTAGYTF. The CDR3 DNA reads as TGTGCCAGCAGCTTAGCCGGGACAGCTGGCTACACCTTC.